These T cell receptor beta chains were read from a single sample in a study of blood T cell repertoires in COVID-19. Method: immunoSEQ multiplex PCR; TCRdb's copy keeps in-frame clones and lacks some. The sample has under 150,000 clones, less than 90% seen once. The sample consisted of PBMCs or T cells enriched from blood (not recorded which). All receptors derive from a woman aged 45-65 years who had been exposed to COVID-19. CDR3s include the opening cysteine and the closing phenylalanine or tryptophan. The D gene is left open where the match is weak. Not every row has a clone size; where given, it reads once, few, many or a size class.

len	abundance	v_gene	j_gene	d_gene	CDR3nt	CDR3aa
15	-	TRBV9	TRBJ2-1	TRBD2	TGTGCCAGCAGCGTAGACAGCGGGGGGGACAATGAGCAGTTCTTC	CASSVDSGGDNEQFF
19	-	TRBV7-2	TRBJ1-3	TRBD1	TGTGCCAGCAGCTTAGTGGGACAGCGGAACCAAGCCTCTGGAAACACCATATATTTT	CASSLVGQRNQASGNTIYF
15	-	TRBV7-9	TRBJ1-3	-	TGTGCCAGCAGCCCCAGGGGTCCCTCTGGAAACACCATATATTTT	CASSPRGPSGNTIYF
17	-	TRBV7-2	TRBJ1-1	TRBD1	TGTGCCAGCAGCCTCCGGGACAGGGGAGTTCGTGACACTGAAGCTTTCTTT	CASSLRDRGVRDTEAFF
15	-	TRBV7-9	TRBJ1-1	TRBD1	TGTGCCAGCAGCCGACCGGGACAGGTGGACACTGAAGCTTTCTTT	CASSRPGQVDTEAFF
12	-	TRBV5-6	TRBJ2-5	-	TGTGCCAGCAGCTTGGTCGGAGAGACCCAGTACTTC	CASSLVGETQYF
13	-	TRBV29-1	TRBJ1-5	-	TGCAGCGCGACCGGGACACTGGGGCAGCCCCAGCATTTT	CSATGTLGQPQHF
11	-	TRBV27	TRBJ2-7	TRBD2	TGTGCCAGCGTCGGGGGGTTCGAGCAGTACTTC	CASVGGFEQYF
17	-	TRBV2	TRBJ2-3	TRBD2	TGTGCCAGCAGGGTTAGCGGGGGCCCCCCAGGGACAGATACGCAGTATTTT	CASRVSGGPPGTDTQYF
16	-	TRBV7-8	TRBJ1-6	-	TGTGCCAGCAGCTTACGAGGTCAAGGGGGTAATTCACCCCTCCACTTT	CASSLRGQGGNSPLHF
15	-	TRBV19	TRBJ1-5	-	TGTGCCAGTTCGACAGGCGGGCCTAGCAATCAGCCCCAGCATTTT	CASSTGGPSNQPQHF
15	-	TRBV19	TRBJ2-1	TRBD2	TGTGCCAGTAGTGAACGGGGGGGCTCCTACAATGAGCAGTTCTTC	CASSERGGSYNEQFF
14	-	TRBV18	TRBJ1-5	TRBD1	TGTGCCAGCTCATCCCTCGACAGGGAGCAGCCCCAGCATTTT	CASSSLDREQPQHF
15	-	TRBV28	TRBJ2-5	TRBD1	TGTGCCAGCAGTTCACCCGGGACAGGGGTAGAGACCCAGTACTTC	CASSSPGTGVETQYF
16	-	TRBV5-6	TRBJ2-2	TRBD2	TGTGCCAGCAGCTTGCTAGCGGGAGATGGCACCGGGGAGCTGTTTTTT	CASSLLAGDGTGELFF
13	-	TRBV18	TRBJ2-7	TRBD1	TGTGCCAGCTCACCAAGGGGGCTGGAGGAGCAGTACTTC	CASSPRGLEEQYF
19	once	TRBV19	TRBJ1-3	-	TGTGCCAGTAGTATAGGTCCGGCAGGACTCAGTTCATCTGGAAACACCATATATTTT	CASSIGPAGLSSSGNTIYF
15	-	TRBV9	TRBJ2-5	TRBD2	TGTGCCAGCAGCGTAGCGGGACTAGAGAGAGAGACCCAGTACTTC	CASSVAGLERETQYF
17	-	TRBV7-8	TRBJ1-1	TRBD1	TGTGCCAGCAGCTACGACAGGGGCGTTTTACAAAACACTGAAGCTTTCTTT	CASSYDRGVLQNTEAFF
13	-	TRBV5-5	TRBJ1-2	-	TGTGCCAGCAGCGTAGACACCAACTATGGCTACACCTTC	CASSVDTNYGYTF